This TCR beta chain was found in a study of blood T cell repertoires in COVID-19 (dated by TCRdb to about 2020). General notes on the study: Samples covering the acute and convalescent phases of COVID-19 were provided by collaborators in the United States, Italy and Spain. The repertoires were released in a freely available public database meant as a resource for research on the immune response to SARS-CoV-2. Nearly every sample came with metadata listing a de-identified subject ID, COVID-19 status, age in years and sex. The material from the prospective study consisted of cDNA or gDNA derived from T cells, B-cell-depleted T cells, or PBMCs. The samples were drawn from two sources: the first 160 participants of the ongoing ImmuneRACE study, and 1,000 to 1,500 subjects contributed by 6 global collaborators. Subjects who had been exposed to COVID-19, were actively infected with it, or had recovered from it provided the deeply sampled blood TCRbeta repertoires that made up the dataset. Where available, HLA class I and class II types were taken from metadata supplied by the sample provider and were not determined by assay-based typing. Study-wide findings and limitations: How much clinical and demographic metadata was included differed by source and by participant, and the metadata was provided uncurated.

For CDR1 and CDR2, the germline V gene lists SGHAT and FQNNGV. Relative to germline, V is 4 bases shorter and J is 7 bases shorter, with 7 bases between their ends. The cysteine opens and the phenylalanine closes a CDR3 of 11 amino acids. CDR3 DNA is the only sequence kept; it has 33 bases, read in frame from the first base. A second Seattle source provided samples from volunteer blood donors who had recovered from COVID-19. Collaborating institutions collected whole blood in K2EDTA tubes following their own protocols. For TCRbeta analysis, collaborators shipped samples as frozen whole blood, isolated PBMCs, or DNA extracted from either of those sample types. This clone was observed once. It lacks a known antigen. Per-base quality was not reported, and no clone a single base away is much larger than it. The immunoSEQ Assay, a bias-controlled multiplex PCR, was used to amplify TCRbeta CDR3 regions from genomic DNA. The paper's data handling went like this. The number of nucleated cells in each sample was estimated from the amplification of reference gene primers within the assay. Sequence reads were collapsed and filtered to measure the absolute abundance of every unique TCRbeta CDR3 rearrangement. For each sample, productive Simpson clonality was calculated as the square root of Simpson's diversity index over productive rearrangements. TCRdb stores this immuneACCESS table with in-frame sequences only. Part of the clones is absent; in the studies checked, under half of the shortfall reflects unresolved V genes, and no reason is known for the rest. That table furnishes V, J and clone size, whereas the DNA furnished D and trimming. This sample has 250,000 to 300,000 clones in its table, and roughly 87% of those were observed once. The ten largest clones represent roughly 5% of the sample.

The clonotype comes from a woman aged 35 to 49 who had recovered from COVID-19. Sequencing was performed on peripheral blood. The rearranged segments are TRBV11-2 and TRBJ1-1; a confident D gene designation cannot be given. The CDR3 amino acid sequence is: CASSSGSEAFF. The nucleotides are TGTGCCAGCAGCTCCGGTAGTGAAGCTTTCTTT.